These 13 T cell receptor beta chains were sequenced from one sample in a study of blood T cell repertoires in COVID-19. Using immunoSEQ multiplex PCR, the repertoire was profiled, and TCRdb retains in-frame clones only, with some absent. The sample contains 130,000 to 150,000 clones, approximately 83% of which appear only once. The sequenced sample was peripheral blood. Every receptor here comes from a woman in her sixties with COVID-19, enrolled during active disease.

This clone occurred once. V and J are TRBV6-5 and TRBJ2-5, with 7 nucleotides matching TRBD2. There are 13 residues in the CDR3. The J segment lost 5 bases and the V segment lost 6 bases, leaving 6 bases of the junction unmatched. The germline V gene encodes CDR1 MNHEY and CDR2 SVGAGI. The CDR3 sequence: CASRGGDLETQYF. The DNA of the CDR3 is TGTGCCAGCAGGGGAGGGGATTTGGAGACCCAGTACTTC.

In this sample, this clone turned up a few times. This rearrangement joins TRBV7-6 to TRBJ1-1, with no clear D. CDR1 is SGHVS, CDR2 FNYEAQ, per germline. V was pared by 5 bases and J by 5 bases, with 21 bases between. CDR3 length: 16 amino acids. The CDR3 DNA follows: TGTGCCAGCAGCCCCCCCGGAGGAGGTTTGAGAACTGAAGCTTTCTTT. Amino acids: CASSPPGGGLRTEAFF.

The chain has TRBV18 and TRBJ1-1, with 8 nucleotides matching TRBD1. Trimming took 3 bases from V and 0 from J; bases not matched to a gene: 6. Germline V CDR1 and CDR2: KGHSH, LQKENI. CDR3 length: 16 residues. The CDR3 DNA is TGTGCCAGCTCACCTCGAGGACAGGGTATGAACACTGAAGCTTTCTTT. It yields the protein CASSPRGQGMNTEAFF.

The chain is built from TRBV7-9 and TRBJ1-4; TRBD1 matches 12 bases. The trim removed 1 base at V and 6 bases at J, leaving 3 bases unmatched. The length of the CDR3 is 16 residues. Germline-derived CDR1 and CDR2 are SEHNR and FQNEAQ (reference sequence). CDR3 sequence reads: CASSLGDRGLHEKLFF. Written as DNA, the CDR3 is TGTGCCAGCAGCTTAGGGGACAGGGGGCTTCATGAAAAACTGTTTTTT.

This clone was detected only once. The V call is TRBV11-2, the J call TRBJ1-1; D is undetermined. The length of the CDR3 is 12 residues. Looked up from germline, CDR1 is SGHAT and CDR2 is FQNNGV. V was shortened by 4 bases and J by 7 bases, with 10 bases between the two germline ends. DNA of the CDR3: TGTGCCAGCAGCTGGAGACTCAGTGAAGCTTTCTTT. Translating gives CASSWRLSEAFF.

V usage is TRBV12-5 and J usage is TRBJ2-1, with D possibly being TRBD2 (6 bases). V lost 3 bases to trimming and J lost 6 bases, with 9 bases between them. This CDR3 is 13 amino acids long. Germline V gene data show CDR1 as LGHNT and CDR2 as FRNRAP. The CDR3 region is CASGFAGGNEQFF. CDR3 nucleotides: TGTGCTAGTGGTTTCGCCGGGGGCAATGAGCAGTTCTTC.

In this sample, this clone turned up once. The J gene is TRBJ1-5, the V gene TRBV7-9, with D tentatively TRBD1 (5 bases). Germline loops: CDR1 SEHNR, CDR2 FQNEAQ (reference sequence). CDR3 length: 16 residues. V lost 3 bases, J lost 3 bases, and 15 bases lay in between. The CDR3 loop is CASSFGLQGTNQPQHF. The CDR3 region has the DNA TGTGCCAGCAGCTTCGGTCTTCAGGGAACCAATCAGCCCCAGCATTTT.

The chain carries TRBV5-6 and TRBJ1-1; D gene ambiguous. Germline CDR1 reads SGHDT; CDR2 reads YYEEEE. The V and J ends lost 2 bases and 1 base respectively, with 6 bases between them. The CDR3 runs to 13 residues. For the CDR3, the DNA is TGTGCCAGCAGCTTAACAGAGAACACTGAAGCTTTCTTT. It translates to CASSLTENTEAFF.

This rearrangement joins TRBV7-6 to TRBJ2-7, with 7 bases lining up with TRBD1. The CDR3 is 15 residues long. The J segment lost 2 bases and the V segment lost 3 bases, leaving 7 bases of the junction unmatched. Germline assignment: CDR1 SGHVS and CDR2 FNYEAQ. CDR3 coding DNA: TGTGCCAGCAGCTTTAGGGGGCAGGGCGCCTACGAGCAGTACTTC. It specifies CASSFRGQGAYEQYF.

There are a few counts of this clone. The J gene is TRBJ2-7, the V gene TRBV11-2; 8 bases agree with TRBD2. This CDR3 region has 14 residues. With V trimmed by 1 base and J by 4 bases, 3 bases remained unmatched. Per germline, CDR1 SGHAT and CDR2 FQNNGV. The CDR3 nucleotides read TGTGCCAGCAGCTTAGTAGCGGGGAATTACGAGCAGTACTTC. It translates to CASSLVAGNYEQYF.

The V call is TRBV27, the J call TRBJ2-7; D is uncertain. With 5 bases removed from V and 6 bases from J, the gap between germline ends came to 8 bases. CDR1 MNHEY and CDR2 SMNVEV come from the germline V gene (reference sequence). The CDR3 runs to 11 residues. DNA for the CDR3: TGTGCCAGCAGTACCCACAGCGAGCAGTACTTC. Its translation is CASSTHSEQYF.

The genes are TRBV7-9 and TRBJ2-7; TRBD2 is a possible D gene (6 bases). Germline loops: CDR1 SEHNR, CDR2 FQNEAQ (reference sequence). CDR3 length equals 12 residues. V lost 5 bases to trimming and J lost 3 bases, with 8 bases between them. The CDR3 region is CASSGGDYEQYF. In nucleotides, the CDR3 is TGTGCCAGCAGCGGAGGGGACTACGAGCAGTACTTC.

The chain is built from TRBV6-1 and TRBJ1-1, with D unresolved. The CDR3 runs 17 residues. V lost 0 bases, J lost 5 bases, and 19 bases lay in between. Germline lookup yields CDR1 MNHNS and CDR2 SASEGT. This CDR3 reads CASSEAGGRERRTEAFF. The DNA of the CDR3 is TGTGCCAGCAGTGAAGCGGGTGGGCGGGAACGACGGACTGAAGCTTTCTTT.